A single sample gave rise to the 20 T cell receptor beta chains below, sequenced in a study of neurological immune-mediated disorders. MiXCR was run by TCRdb on the 5' RACE reads, yielding one entry per CDR3 protein. Among under 90,000 distinct CDR3 sequences listed, around 3.5% were seen once. Material: PBMCs. The origin of the receptors is a woman aged 45-65 years with multiple sclerosis.

This clonotype showed up many times. The J gene is TRBJ1-1, the V gene TRBV5-1; 7 bases fit TRBD1. V dropped 5 bases and J dropped 6; count of bases not matched to a gene: 7. Germline loops: CDR1 SGHRS, CDR2 YFSETQ. This CDR3 contains 13 residues. This CDR3 is CASRDRVGAEAFF. CDR3 bases: TGCGCCAGCAGAGACAGGGTAGGCGCTGAAGCTTTCTTT.

This clonotype was picked up many times. This chain links TRBV12-3 or TRBV12-4 with TRBJ2-3; D gene uncertain. The V end lost 3 bases, the J end lost 5 bases, and 12 bases lay between the germline ends. The CDR3 has 14 residues. The CDR3 coding sequence is TGTGCCAGCAGTTTTCTAAGGCTCGGAGATACGCAGTATTTT. Protein: CASSFLRLGDTQYF.

The sample holds many counts of this clonotype. This sequence joins TRBV5-1 and TRBJ2-7, with TRBD1 matching over 7 bases. The J segment lost 3 bases and the V segment lost 4 bases, leaving 7 bases of the junction unmatched. Germline V gives CDR1 SGHRS, CDR2 YFSETQ. CDR3 length: 14 residues. The CDR3 here is CASSPGAGGYEQYF. The CDR3 nucleotides are TGCGCCAGCAGCCCCGGGGCAGGGGGCTACGAGCAGTACTTC.

This clonotype was observed many times. V usage is TRBV24-1 and J usage is TRBJ1-2; D might be TRBD1 (6 bases). The CDR3 has 13 amino acids. With 5 bases removed from V and 5 bases from J, the gap between germline ends came to 11 bases. Germline V CDR1 and CDR2: KGHDR, SFDVKD. CDR3 in DNA: TGTGCCACCAGTGTCTCGACAGGATATGGCTACACCTTC. It codes for CATSVSTGYGYTF.

This clonotype was found many times. This rearrangement joins TRBV15 to TRBJ2-1; tentatively, D is TRBD1 or TRBD2 (5 bases each). Trimming cost V 0 bases and J 6 bases, with 12 bases left between them. The germline gives CDR1 LNHNV, CDR2 YYDKDF (reference sequence). The CDR3 sequence is 15 residues long. CDR3 sequence: CATSRDPGRFNEQFF. CDR3 sequence (DNA): TGTGCCACCAGCAGAGACCCGGGACGGTTCAATGAGCAGTTCTTC.

This clonotype has at least ten counts. The V call is TRBV6-2 or TRBV6-3, the J call TRBJ2-2, with D uncertain. CDR1 and CDR2 from the germline V gene are MNHEY and SVGEGT. The CDR3 extends over 15 amino acids. The germline V and J ends were trimmed by 4 bases and 5 bases, with 14 bases remaining between them. DNA for the CDR3: TGTGCCAGCAGTTTATATTCAGTACAAACCGGGGAGCTGTTTTTT. Its protein is CASSLYSVQTGELFF.

The V gene is TRBV12-3 or TRBV12-4, the J gene TRBJ1-3; D is possibly TRBD1 (6 bases). The length of the CDR3 is 14 residues. The V end was cut by 6 bases, the J end by 12 bases, with 21 bases between. The CDR3 DNA follows: TGTGCCAGCAGCTACAGGGAGGGTGGAAAAAACATATATTTT. As protein: CASSYREGGKNIYF.

This clonotype has a count of ten or more. The V call is TRBV6-2 or TRBV6-3, the J call TRBJ2-3; tentatively, D is TRBD1 (5 bases). This CDR3 is 13 amino acids long. Germline CDR1 reads MNHEY; CDR2 reads SVGEGT. V lost 6 bases and J lost 6, with 13 bases in between. DNA for the CDR3: TGTGCCAGCAGAAAGGACACGGAGGATACGCAGTATTTT. As protein: CASRKDTEDTQYF.

A few counts support this clonotype. V usage is TRBV7-6 and J usage is TRBJ2-5; TRBD2 matches 13 bases. Per the germline V gene, CDR1 is SGHVS and CDR2 is FNYEAQ. The ends lost 4 bases at V and 5 bases at J; junction bases unmatched: 4. CDR3 length: 15 residues. CDR3 nucleotide sequence: TGTGCCAGCAGCTATTCGGGACTAGCGGGGGAGACCCAGTACTTC. Protein product: CASSYSGLAGETQYF.

In this sample, this clonotype turned up many times. The chain carries TRBV4-3 and TRBJ2-7, with no clear D. The CDR3 consists of 16 residues. Germline V CDR1 and CDR2: LGHNA, YSLEER. V lost 1 base to trimming and J lost 0 bases, with 13 bases between them. In nucleotides, the CDR3 is TGCGCCAGCAGCCAAGCTGGCGGAGAAAGCTCCTACGAGCAGTACTTC. Its protein product is CASSQAGGESSYEQYF.

This clonotype came up many times. CDR3 residues: CASSLGQAKNIQYF. Here the CDR3 DNA reads TGCGCCAGCAGCTTAGGACAGGCCAAAAACATTCAGTACTTC. The chain is built from TRBV5-1 and TRBJ2-4; perhaps TRBD1 as D (6 bases). Germline loops: CDR1 SGHRS, CDR2 YFSETQ. CDR3 length equals 14 residues. V dropped 2 bases and J dropped 1 base, with 7 bases sitting between them.

This clonotype appeared many times. This rearrangement joins TRBV20-1 to TRBJ2-5; D gene uncertain. Trimming took 5 bases from V and 5 from J, leaving 12 bases between them. The V gene's germline CDR1 is DFQATT and CDR2 SNEGSKA (reference sequence). This CDR3 region has 12 residues. The CDR3 here is CSAPQVGETQYF. CDR3 nucleotides: TGCAGTGCTCCCCAGGTCGGGGAGACCCAGTACTTC.

This clonotype has at least ten counts. The chain has TRBV7-2 and TRBJ1-2; D perhaps matches TRBD1 (6 bases). V was clipped by 3 bases and J by 4 bases, with 15 bases between them. CDR1 is SGHTA and CDR2 is FQGNSA in the germline V gene. The CDR3 is 15 residues long. The CDR3 reads CASSFGKRTVYGYTF. In DNA form, the CDR3 reads TGTGCCAGCAGCTTTGGAAAGAGGACAGTCTATGGCTACACCTTC. The entire variable domain, with the rest obtained from reference TRBV7-2 and TRBJ1-2, is as follows: GAGVSQSPSNKVTEKGKDVELRCDPISGHTALYWYRQSLGQGLEFLIYFQGNSAPDKSGLPSDRFSAERTGGSVSTLTIQRTQQEDSAVYLCASSFGKRTVYGYTFGSGTRLTVV.

This clonotype was seen at least ten times. This rearrangement joins TRBV10-3 to TRBJ2-1, with 8 bases that match TRBD2. This CDR3 has 13 residues. CDR1 and CDR2 (germline): ENHRY, SYGVKD. Trimming cost V 8 bases and J 6 bases; bases outside gene matches: 6. The CDR3 nucleotides read TGTGCCATCGGGCTTAGCGGGGTCAATGAGCAGTTCTTC. It translates to CAIGLSGVNEQFF.

The chain is built from TRBV7-2 and TRBJ2-7; 7 bases are shared with TRBD2. The germline V gene has CDR1 SGHTA and CDR2 FQGNSA. The CDR3 contains 15 residues. V lost 5 bases and J lost 3; bases outside the gene matches: 10. DNA for the CDR3: TGTGCCAGCAGCCCTAGCGGTGGGACCCACTACGAGCAGTACTTC. Translated, it gives CASSPSGGTHYEQYF.

This clonotype was counted many times. The V and J genes are TRBV5-1 and TRBJ2-1; 9 nucleotides align to TRBD2. Germline-derived CDR1 and CDR2 are SGHRS and YFSETQ. The CDR3 totals 16 residues. The V gene end was trimmed by 4 bases and the J gene end by 8 bases; junction bases not matched to a gene: 13. Here the CDR3 DNA reads TGCGCCAGCAGCGGGGACCCAGCGGGGGGCCAGGATGAGCAGTTCTTC. Encoded protein: CASSGDPAGGQDEQFF.

This clonotype was detected many times. The chain is built from TRBV12-3 or TRBV12-4 and TRBJ1-2; D not resolved. This CDR3 is built from 12 residues. Trimming removed 5 bases at V and 1 base at J, with 5 bases between. Here the CDR3 DNA reads TGTGCCAGCAGTCCAGATAACTATGGCTACACCTTC. This codes for CASSPDNYGYTF.

There are many counts of this clonotype. This chain joins TRBV20-1 and TRBJ1-3; D gene ambiguous. Germline values: CDR1 DFQATT, CDR2 SNEGSKA (reference sequence). The CDR3 runs to 13 residues. Between the trimmed V and J ends, which lost 4 bases and 4 bases, there was a span of 11 bases. The CDR3 sequence: CSANEGFGNTIYF. CDR3 DNA sequence: TGCAGTGCTAATGAGGGATTCGGAAACACCATATATTTT.

Many counts were recorded for this clonotype. The chain joins TRBV7-8 to TRBJ2-1, with 10 bases lining up with TRBD2. The germline CDR1 and CDR2 sequences are SGHVS and FQNEAQ. The CDR3 has 14 residues. V shed 4 bases and J 6 bases; nucleotides not matched to a gene: 3. CDR3 in amino acids: CASSSSGGGNEQFF. CDR3 DNA: TGTGCCAGCAGCTCAAGCGGGGGGGGCAATGAGCAGTTCTTC.

This clonotype was counted ten times or more. The chain links TRBV12-3 or TRBV12-4 to TRBJ1-2; a weak D match, TRBD1 (5 bases). CDR3 size: 14 residues. The V end was cut by 7 bases, the J end by 4 bases, with 16 bases between. CDR3 amino acids: CASISTAGPYGYTF. The CDR3 bases are TGTGCCAGCATCTCAACCGCAGGGCCCTATGGCTACACCTTC.